The clone carrying this T cell receptor (beta chain) was counted ten times or more. Its antigen is undetermined. Every TCR cDNA molecule bore a unique molecular identifier. Using its own MiXCR run on the 5' RACE reads, TCRdb lists one record per CDR3 protein. The sample holds about 90,000 distinct CDR3 sequences; about 9.4% are singletons and the top ten take about 7%. This entry belongs to a study of spatial heterogeneity in lung cancer. On the study more broadly: TCR and UMI combinations that were unique each appeared, on average, more than ten times in raw reads.

Time point denoted: sample taken at primary tumor resection. Unsorted whole RNA of tumor, nontumor lung or frozen PBMC was sequenced. J gave up 0 bases and V 9 bases, and 15 bases lay outside the gene matches. Germline CDR1 reads MNHNS; CDR2 reads SASEGT. This CDR3 region has 19 residues. Study-wide results and caveats: In blood, ubiquitous expanded tumor TCRs appeared more at resection than follow-up.

This sequence was found in a male donor with early-stage non-small cell lung cancer. This chain uses TRBV6-1 with TRBJ2-6; 9 bases are shared with TRBD1. Sequenced material: PBMCs, taken at surgery. For the CDR3, the DNA is TGTGCCAGTGACAAGGCCCCGGGACAGGGTTTCTCTGGGGCCAACGTCCTGACTTTC. Residues: CASDKAPGQGFSGANVLTF.